The 23 T cell receptor beta chains below all came from one sample that was sequenced in a study of metastatic and nonmetastatic thyroid tumors. TCRdb recomputed clones from the PCR reads via MiXCR. The sample consists of 30,000 to 35,000 clones, roughly 33% of them appearing once. No patient received treatment before thyroid surgery. Sequenced: tumor tissue. These receptors were taken from a female donor with papillary thyroid cancer or a benign thyroid nodule (not recorded which). Some clones in this sample may be carry-over from other donors' samples.

CDR3 sequence reads: CASSGIDGQPQHF. In nucleotides, the CDR3 is TGTGCCAGCAGTGGTATAGACGGTCAGCCCCAGCATTTT. The chain has TRBV6-1 and TRBJ1-5; unclear D gene. The germline V and J ends were trimmed by 4 bases and 6 bases, with 10 bases remaining between them. This CDR3 contains 13 residues. Germline CDR1 MNHNS, CDR2 SASEGT.

The chain couples TRBV11-2 to TRBJ1-2, with D possibly matching TRBD1 (6 bases). The CDR3 extends over 15 amino acids. The V gene lost 5 bases and the J gene lost 7 bases, with 20 bases spanning the gap. The germline V gene has CDR1 SGHAT and CDR2 FQNNGV. The CDR3 sequence: CASSAGQPGLSGYTF. Here the CDR3 DNA reads TGTGCCAGCAGCGCCGGACAGCCGGGCCTAAGTGGCTACACCTTC.

This clone has more than one count but fewer than ten. The chain joins TRBV27 to TRBJ2-2; D uncertain. Per germline, CDR1 MNHEY and CDR2 SMNVEV (reference sequence). Trimming took off 1 base at V and 1 base at J, with 13 bases between the two ends. The CDR3 length is 17 residues. CDR3 sequence: CASSLFPEDGNTGELFF. The CDR3 nucleotides read TGTGCCAGCAGTTTATTCCCAGAAGATGGGAACACCGGGGAGCTGTTTTTT.

This clone has just one count. V gene TRBV11-2 combines with J gene TRBJ1-1; D remains unclear. The CDR3 is made up of 13 amino acids. The V gene's germline CDR1 is SGHAT and CDR2 FQNNGV. Trimming shortened V by 0 bases and J by 4 bases, and 6 bases separated the two germline ends. The CDR3 region has the DNA TGTGCCAGCAGCTTAGAGGGCAGCACTGAAGCTTTCTTT. Translation gives CASSLEGSTEAFF.

This chain connects TRBV2 to TRBJ1-2; D not certain. The V end lost 6 bases, the J end lost 4 bases, and 9 bases lay between the germline ends. CDR1 and CDR2 (germline): SNHLY, FYNNEI. The CDR3 extends over 12 amino acids. In nucleotides, the CDR3 is TGTGCCAGCAGCCCGACATCCTATGGCTACACCTTC. Its protein is CASSPTSYGYTF.

The rearrangement links TRBV10-2 to TRBJ2-7, with 8 nucleotides matching TRBD2. The CDR3 extends over 14 amino acids. Per the germline V gene, CDR1 is WSHSY and CDR2 is SAAADI. After removal of 2 bases from V and 4 bases from J, the junction contained 4 bases not matched to a gene. CDR3 region: CASSESGRGYEQYF. The CDR3 region has the DNA TGCGCCAGCAGTGAGAGCGGGAGAGGTTACGAGCAGTACTTC.

This clone was observed a few times. This sequence joins TRBV6-5 and TRBJ2-7; tentative D call: TRBD2 (5 bases). The CDR3 loop spans 15 amino acids. With 2 bases removed from V and 0 bases from J, the gap between germline ends came to 11 bases. The germline V gene encodes CDR1 MNHEY and CDR2 SVGAGI. Here the CDR3 reads CASSYLRTDSYEQYF. As DNA, the CDR3 is TGTGCCAGCAGTTACCTACGGACTGACTCCTACGAGCAGTACTTC.

This clone was found a few times. The V and J genes are TRBV12-3 or TRBV12-4 and TRBJ2-7; the match to TRBD2 covers 7 bases. This CDR3 is 14 amino acids long. V trimming: 1 base; J trimming: 1 base; junction bases outside the gene matches: 1. The CDR3 DNA sequence: TGTGCCAGCAGTTTAGGGGGACTATCCTACGAGCAGTACTTC. Protein product: CASSLGGLSYEQYF.

This clone turned up a few times. The J gene is TRBJ1-3, the V gene TRBV28, with D uncertain. The CDR3 has 13 amino acids. Trimming removed 1 base from V and 4 bases from J, with 5 bases in between. CDR1 and CDR2 (germline): MDHEN, SYDVKM. CDR3 sequence: CASSLFPGNTIYF. The CDR3 DNA is TGTGCCAGCAGTTTATTCCCCGGAAACACCATATATTTT.

The chain links TRBV20-1 to TRBJ2-7; D is undetermined. The germline CDR1 and CDR2 sequences are DFQATT and SNEGSKA (reference sequence). The CDR3 runs to 12 residues. Trimming took 2 bases from V and 7 from J, leaving 12 bases between them. The CDR3 spells CSARLVAKEQYF. CDR3 sequence (DNA): TGCAGTGCTAGACTAGTTGCGAAGGAGCAGTACTTC.

The genes are TRBV5-5 and TRBJ2-5; TRBD2 matches at 12 bases. The CDR3 is made up of 16 amino acids. The J segment lost 2 bases and the V segment lost 2 bases, leaving 4 bases of the junction unmatched. CDR1 and CDR2 from the germline V gene are SGHKS and YYEKEE (reference sequence). CDR3: CASSFRLAGGQETQYF. CDR3 DNA sequence: TGTGCCAGCAGCTTTCGCCTAGCGGGGGGGCAAGAGACCCAGTACTTC.

This chain connects TRBV4-1 to TRBJ2-2; D is possibly TRBD1 or TRBD2 (5 bases each). CDR3 size: 16 residues. The ends were cut back, 4 bases at V and 0 bases at J, with 12 bases in the middle. Per germline, CDR1 MGHRA and CDR2 YSYEKL. CDR3: CASSPTGTSNTGELFF. CDR3 in DNA: TGCGCCAGCAGCCCTACCGGGACCTCGAACACCGGGGAGCTGTTTTTT.

As concerns this clone: A read error may account for a junction end that differs from germline. The chain links TRBV7-7 to TRBJ2-2; D possibly uses TRBD1 or TRBD2 (5 bases each). The CDR3 extends over 15 amino acids. Germline loops: CDR1 SSHAT, CDR2 FNYEAQ (reference sequence). The chain's CDR3 is CASSLGTSWTGELFF. The CDR3 DNA reads as TGTGCTAGCAGCCTGGGGACCTCCTGGACCGGGGAGCTGTTTTTT.

This clone has only a few counts. The genes are TRBV2 and TRBJ1-1; 8 bases are shared with TRBD1. The CDR3 is 15 amino acids. The germline V gene has CDR1 SNHLY and CDR2 FYNNEI. Trimming took 0 bases from V and 7 from J; bases not matched to a gene: 7. In DNA, the CDR3 is TGTGCCAGCAGTGAAGCGCTAGGACAGGGAAATGAAGCTTTCTTT. Its translation is CASSEALGQGNEAFF. The entire variable domain, with the rest obtained from reference TRBV2 and TRBJ1-1, is as follows: EPEVTQTPSHQVTQMGQEVILRCVPISNHLYFYWYRQILGQKVEFLVSFYNNEISEKSEIFDDQFSVERPDGSNFTLKIRSTKLEDSAMYFCASSEALGQGNEAFFGQGTRLTVV.

Concerning this clone itself: Additional DNA sequences in this sample encode the identical CDR3. This chain uses TRBV12-3 or TRBV12-4 with TRBJ2-7, with a weak D call TRBD2 (5 bases). V lost 3 bases to trimming and J lost 3 bases, with 15 bases between them. This CDR3 is 15 amino acids long. In DNA, the CDR3 is TGTGCCAGCAGTTTCGAGGCGGGTGGCCACTACGAGCAGTACGTC. This codes for CASSFEAGGHYEQYV.

This clone turned up a few times. The chain recombines TRBV5-1 with TRBJ1-3, with 8 positions matching TRBD1. The CDR3 contains 14 residues. Germline CDR1 SGHRS, CDR2 YFSETQ. With V trimmed by 3 bases and J by 4 bases, 3 bases remained unmatched. The CDR3: CASSSTGDGNTIYF. The DNA for the CDR3 is TGCGCCAGCAGCTCGACAGGGGACGGAAACACCATATATTTT.

The chain couples TRBV7-8 to TRBJ2-7, with 10 bases lining up with TRBD1. Germline V CDR1 and CDR2: SGHVS, FQNEAQ. CDR3 length: 15 residues. With V trimmed by 3 bases and J by 9 bases, 11 bases remained unmatched. The CDR3 DNA is TGTGCCAGCAGCTTTTCAGGGACAGGGGCCTTAGGGCAGTACTTC. It encodes CASSFSGTGALGQYF.

This clone was seen a few times. The chain carries TRBV30 and TRBJ2-1, with 7 bases lining up with TRBD2. With 0 bases clipped from V and 4 bases from J, the junction kept 0 bases outside the gene matches. The CDR3 is made up of 13 amino acids. In germline, CDR1 is GTSNPN, CDR2 SVGIG (reference sequence). The CDR3 loop is CAWSVSGYNEQFF. DNA for the CDR3: TGTGCCTGGAGTGTTAGCGGGTACAATGAGCAGTTCTTC.

The J gene is TRBJ2-2, the V gene TRBV27, with 7 bases lining up with TRBD1. This CDR3 comprises 17 residues. Germline values: CDR1 MNHEY, CDR2 SMNVEV (reference sequence). Trimming at V came to 2 bases and at J to 5 bases, leaving 11 bases not matched to a gene. The CDR3 spells CASSLSIDRADTGELFF. The CDR3 nucleotides are TGTGCCAGCAGTTTAAGTATAGACAGGGCGGATACCGGGGAGCTGTTTTTT.

V and J are TRBV6-1 and TRBJ2-2; TRBD2 matches 8 bases. The V segment lost 8 bases and the J segment 4 bases; nucleotides outside the gene matches: 6. Germline V CDR1 and CDR2: MNHNS, SASEGT. CDR3 length equals 14 residues. CDR3 amino acids: CASRSGSFTGELFF. The CDR3 DNA reads TGTGCCAGCCGAAGCGGGAGTTTCACCGGGGAGCTGTTTTTT.

The genes are TRBV10-3 and TRBJ2-6, with D perhaps matching TRBD2 (5 bases). CDR1 and CDR2 (germline): ENHRY, SYGVKD. This CDR3 contains 16 residues. V lost 0 bases to trimming and J lost 2 bases, with 8 bases between them. For the CDR3, the DNA is TGTGCCATCAGTGAGTCGAGCGGAACTGGGGCCAACGTCCTGACTTTC. Its protein product is CAISESSGTGANVLTF.

The CDR3 DNA reads as TGTGCCAGCAGTTTGGCTAGCGGGAGGAGTGAGCAGTTCTTC. Translated, it gives CASSLASGRSEQFF. This sequence joins TRBV28 and TRBJ2-1, with 11 bases aligning to TRBD2. Germline CDR1 MDHEN, CDR2 SYDVKM. The CDR3 loop spans 14 amino acids. V shed 3 bases, J shed 9 bases, and the junction held 4 bases outside the gene matches.

Ten or more counts support this clone. The chain is built from TRBV27 and TRBJ2-7, with TRBD2 matching over 9 bases. Germline trimming cut 6 bases from V and 5 bases from J; bases unmatched to any gene: 8. CDR1 MNHEY and CDR2 SMNVEV come from the germline V gene (reference sequence). The CDR3 contains 14 residues. The CDR3 sequence is CASSLVSSGNEQYF. CDR3 coding DNA: TGTGCCAGCAGCCTCGTCTCTAGCGGGAACGAGCAGTACTTC.